Sequencing of this T cell receptor beta chain was carried out in a study of T cell repertoires and HLA-DP antigens. Study information: CD4+ T cells were cocultured with HeLa cells expressing HLA-DP.

Assay: immunoSEQ multiplex PCR; the TCRdb copy retains only in-frame clones and omits some. This table holds 55,000 to 80,000 clones, roughly 78% found once. Turning to this clone: Its antigen is not identified.

Germline V gene data show CDR1 as MNHNY and CDR2 as SVGAGI (reference sequence). The V and J ends lost 8 bases and 3 bases respectively, with 14 bases between them. CDR3 size: 14 residues. Sequenced: CD4+ T cells from PBMCs. The TCR was taken from a man between 60 and 75 years old in good health and CMV-seronegative. The genes are TRBV6-6 and TRBJ1-3, with D perhaps TRBD1 (5 bases). CDR3 sequence reads: CASGGGIGGNTIYF. In DNA form, the CDR3 reads TGTGCCAGCGGGGGAGGGATCGGTGGAAACACCATATATTTT.